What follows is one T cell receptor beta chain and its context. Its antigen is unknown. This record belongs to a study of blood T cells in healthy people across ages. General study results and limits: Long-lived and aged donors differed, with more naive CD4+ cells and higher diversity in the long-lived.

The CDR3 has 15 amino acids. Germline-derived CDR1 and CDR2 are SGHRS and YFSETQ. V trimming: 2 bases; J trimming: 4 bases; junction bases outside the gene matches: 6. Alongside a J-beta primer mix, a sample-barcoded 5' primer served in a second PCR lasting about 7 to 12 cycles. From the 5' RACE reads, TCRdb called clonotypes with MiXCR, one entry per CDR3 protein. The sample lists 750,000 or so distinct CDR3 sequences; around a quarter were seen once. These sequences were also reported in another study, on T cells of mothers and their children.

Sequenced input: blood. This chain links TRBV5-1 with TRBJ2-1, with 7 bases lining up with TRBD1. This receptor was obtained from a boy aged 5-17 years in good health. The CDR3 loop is CASSFGTDSYNEQFF. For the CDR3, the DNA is TGCGCCAGCAGCTTTGGGACAGATTCATACAATGAGCAGTTCTTC.